This T cell receptor (beta chain) is from a study of sequential checkpoint blockade in melanoma. About the study: Both treatment sequences were followed by maintenance nivolumab.

Deletions cut 2 bases from V and 4 bases from J, with 11 bases between. CDR3 length: 15 residues. Germline CDR1 is SGHVS and CDR2 is FQNEAQ. Data came from immunoSEQ multiplex PCR; TCRdb stores just in-frame clones and leaves some out. The sample shows over 9,500 clones, 77% of them seen only once. Treatment defined: randomized to nivolumab then ipilimumab (arm A) or the reverse (arm B). Sequenced here: CD8+ T cells sorted from blood (inferred from file names), sampled from a patient given nivolumab and ipilimumab in sequence. The sequence derives from a human donor with melanoma. The chain combines TRBV7-8 with TRBJ2-2; D might be TRBD2 (6 bases). CDR3 loop: CASSLWEAGTGELFF. The CDR3 bases are TGTGCCAGCAGCTTATGGGAGGCGGGCACCGGGGAGCTGTTTTTT. The entire variable domain, with the rest obtained from reference TRBV7-8 and TRBJ2-2, is as follows: GAGVSQSPRYKVAKRGQDVALRCDPISGHVSLFWYQQALGQGPEFLTYFQNEAQLDKSGLPSDRFFAERPEGSVSTLKIQRTQQEDSAVYLCASSLWEAGTGELFFGEGSRLTVL.